The source of this TCR beta chain is a study of cytotoxic CD8 clonotypes in ibrutinib-treated CLL. Sequenced by immunoSEQ multiplex PCR; TCRdb stores in-frame clones only, minus some. The top ten clones hold about 5.7% of a sample with 250,000 to 350,000 clones, roughly three quarters of them seen once. CDR1 is SGHTA, CDR2 FQGNSA, per germline. With 1 base removed from V and 0 bases from J, the gap between germline ends came to 7 bases. The CDR3 spans 15 residues. This chain joins TRBV7-2 and TRBJ1-3; D ambiguous. The sequencing here drew on PBMCs, taken at disease progression, from a patient treated with ibrutinib. The receptor was isolated from a human donor with chronic lymphocytic leukemia. The CDR3 sequence is CASSLGVDSGNTIYF. CDR3 coding DNA: TGTGCCAGCAGCTTAGGGGTCGACTCTGGAAACACCATATATTTT. The full variable domain, with the rest looked up from reference TRBV7-2 and TRBJ1-3, is GAGVSQSPSNKVTEKGKDVELRCDPISGHTALYWYRQSLGQGLEFLIYFQGNSAPDKSGLPSDRFSAERTGGSVSTLTIQRTQQEDSAVYLCASSLGVDSGNTIYFGEGSWLTVV.